Listed below are T cell receptor beta chains from one sample, sequenced in a study of blood T cell repertoires in COVID-19. The assay was immunoSEQ multiplex PCR, and TCRdb's table has in-frame clones only and misses some. The profile shows about 140,000 clones, approximately 85% of them singletons. The sample was peripheral blood. The source of these receptors is a man aged 50 or older with acute or convalescent COVID-19. Both conserved end residues are part of each CDR3. Each record gives: V gene, CDR3 protein.

TRBV29-1 | CSVAEGWEQYF
TRBV7-9 | CASSLPGTEAFF
TRBV7-2 | CASSLAMRHAEAFF
TRBV6-5 | CASRFGESSPEAFF
TRBV4-1 | CASSPTSTDTQYF
TRBV28 | CASSYSTYEQYF
TRBV30 | CACTFAAGYNEQFF
TRBV11-2 | CASSLPGQVYEQYF
TRBV7-9 | CASSPFEGPNTGELFF
TRBV7-9 | CASSRSGTGIYEQYF
TRBV11-2 | CASKTGRYEQYF
TRBV5-4 | CASSTREAGEAFF
TRBV7-2 | CASSLLGGASGGRNTEAFF
TRBV6-1 | CASSEAGGTYEQYF
TRBV29-1 | CSVGRLAGDNEQFF
TRBV7-6 | CASSLADGTGFAQYF
TRBV7-9 | CASSLRGDSTEAFF
TRBV6-6 | CASSKDAKPGKFEQYF
TRBV5-1 | CASSPPGQGAGTGELFF
TRBV2 | CASSGRQGVEAFF
TRBV7-2 | CASSLVSVGTQYF
TRBV2 | CASSEETGPNYGYTF
TRBV5-6 | CASSRGTGIGDTQYF
TRBV15 | CATSRDRGYRSDQPQHF
TRBV10-2 | CASSGSGYRDEQFF
TRBV19 | CASAPGQGFGYTF
TRBV5-1 | CASSLSAGRSYYEQYF
TRBV18 | CASSQRGWLDTEAFF
TRBV12-3/TRBV12-4 | CASGSWSPYGYTF
TRBV7-3 | CASSLHRTDPNSPLHF
TRBV3-1/TRBV3-2 | CASSSRGNQPQHF
TRBV27 | CASSLGVPAGAYEQYF
TRBV18 | CASSPGQGLVGEQYF
TRBV5-8 | CASSGIRTGGSSPLHF
TRBV10-2 | CASRGQASTDTQYF
TRBV30 | CAWSDRTRGNQPQHF
TRBV6-6 | CASSPEGAGELFF
TRBV28 | CASSLWAGTGTYNEQFF
TRBV3-1/TRBV3-2 | CASSLRRRGGHDEQFF
TRBV5-1 | CASSWTEDSPLHF
TRBV11-2 | CASSWGTAYEQYF
TRBV28 | CASSLEGARSGANVLTF